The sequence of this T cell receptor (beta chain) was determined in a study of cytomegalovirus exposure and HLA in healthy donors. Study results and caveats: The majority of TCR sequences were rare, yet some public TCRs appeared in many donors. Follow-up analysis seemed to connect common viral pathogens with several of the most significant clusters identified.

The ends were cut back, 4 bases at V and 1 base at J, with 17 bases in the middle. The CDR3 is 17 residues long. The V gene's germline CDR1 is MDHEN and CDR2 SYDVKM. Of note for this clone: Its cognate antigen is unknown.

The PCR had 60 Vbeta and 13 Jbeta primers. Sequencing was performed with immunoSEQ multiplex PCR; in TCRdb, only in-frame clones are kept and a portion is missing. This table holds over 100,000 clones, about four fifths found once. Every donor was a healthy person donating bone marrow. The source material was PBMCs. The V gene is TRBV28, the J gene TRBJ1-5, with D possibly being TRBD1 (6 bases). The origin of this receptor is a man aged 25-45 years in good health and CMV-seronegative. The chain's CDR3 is CASSSLPRDKSNQPQHF. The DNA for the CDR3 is TGTGCCAGCAGTTCCCTCCCCCGGGACAAAAGCAATCAGCCCCAGCATTTT. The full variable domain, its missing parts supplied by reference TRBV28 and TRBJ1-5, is DVKVTQSSRYLVKRTGEKVFLECVQDMDHENMFWYRQDPGLGLRLIYFSYDVKMKEKGDIPEGYSVSREKKERFSLILESASTNQTSMYLCASSSLPRDKSNQPQHFGDGTRLSIL.